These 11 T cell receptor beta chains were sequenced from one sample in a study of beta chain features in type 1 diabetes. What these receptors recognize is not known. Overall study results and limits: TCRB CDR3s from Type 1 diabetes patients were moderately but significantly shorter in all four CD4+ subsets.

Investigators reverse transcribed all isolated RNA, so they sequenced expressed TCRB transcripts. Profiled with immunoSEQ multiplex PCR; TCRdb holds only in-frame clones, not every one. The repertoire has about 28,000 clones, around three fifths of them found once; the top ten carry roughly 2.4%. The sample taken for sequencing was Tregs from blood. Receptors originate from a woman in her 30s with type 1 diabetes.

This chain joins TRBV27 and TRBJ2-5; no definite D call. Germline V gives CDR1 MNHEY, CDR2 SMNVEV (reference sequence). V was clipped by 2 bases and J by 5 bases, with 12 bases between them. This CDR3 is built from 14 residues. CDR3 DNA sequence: TGTGCCAGCAGTTTAAACGGCGGTCGGGAGACCCAGTACTTC. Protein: CASSLNGGRETQYF.

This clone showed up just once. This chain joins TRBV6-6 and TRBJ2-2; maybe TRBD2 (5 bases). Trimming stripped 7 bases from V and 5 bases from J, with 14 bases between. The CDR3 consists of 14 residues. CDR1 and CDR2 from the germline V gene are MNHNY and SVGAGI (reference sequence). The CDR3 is CASTPPGGTGELFF. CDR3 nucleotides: TGTGCCAGCACCCCCCCGGGCGGGACCGGGGAGCTGTTTTTT.

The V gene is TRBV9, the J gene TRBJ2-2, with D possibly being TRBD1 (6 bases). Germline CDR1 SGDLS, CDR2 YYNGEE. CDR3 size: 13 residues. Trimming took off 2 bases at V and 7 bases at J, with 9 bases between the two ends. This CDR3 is CASSVSGDGELFF. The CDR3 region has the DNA TGTGCCAGCAGCGTCTCAGGGGACGGGGAGCTGTTTTTT.

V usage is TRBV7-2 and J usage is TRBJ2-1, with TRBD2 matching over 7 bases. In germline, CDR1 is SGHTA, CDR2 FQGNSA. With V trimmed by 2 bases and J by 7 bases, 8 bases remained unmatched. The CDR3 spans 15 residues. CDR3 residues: CASSLYSGLGNEQFF. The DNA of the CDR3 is TGTGCCAGCAGCTTATATAGCGGGTTGGGGAATGAGCAGTTCTTC. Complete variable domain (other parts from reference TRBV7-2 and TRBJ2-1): GAGVSQSPSNKVTEKGKDVELRCDPISGHTALYWYRQSLGQGLEFLIYFQGNSAPDKSGLPSDRFSAERTGGSVSTLTIQRTQQEDSAVYLCASSLYSGLGNEQFFGPGTRLTVL.

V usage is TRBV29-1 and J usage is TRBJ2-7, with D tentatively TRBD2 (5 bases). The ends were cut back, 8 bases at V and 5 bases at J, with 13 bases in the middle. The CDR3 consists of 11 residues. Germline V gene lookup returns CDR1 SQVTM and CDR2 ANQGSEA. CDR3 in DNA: TGCAGCACACTACGGGGTGACGAGCAGTACTTC. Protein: CSTLRGDEQYF.

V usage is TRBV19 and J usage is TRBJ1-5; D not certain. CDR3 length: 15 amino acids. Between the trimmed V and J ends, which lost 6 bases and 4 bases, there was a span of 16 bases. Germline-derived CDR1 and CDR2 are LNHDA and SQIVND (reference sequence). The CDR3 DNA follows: TGTGCCAGTAGGACATCTCTCGGGAGAAATCAGCCCCAGCATTTT. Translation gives CASRTSLGRNQPQHF.

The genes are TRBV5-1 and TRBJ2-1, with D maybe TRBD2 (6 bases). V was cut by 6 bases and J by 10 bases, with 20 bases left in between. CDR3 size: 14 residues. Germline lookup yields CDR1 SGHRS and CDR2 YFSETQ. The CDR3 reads CASTTGSVLGEQFF. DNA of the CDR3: TGCGCCAGCACTACCGGGAGCGTCTTGGGAGAGCAGTTCTTC.

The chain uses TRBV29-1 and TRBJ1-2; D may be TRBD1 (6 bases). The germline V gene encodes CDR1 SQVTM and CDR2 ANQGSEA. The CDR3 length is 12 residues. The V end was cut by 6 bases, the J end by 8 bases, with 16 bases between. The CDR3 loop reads CSVFLQGWGYTF. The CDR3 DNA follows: TGCAGCGTCTTCTTACAGGGTTGGGGCTACACCTTC.

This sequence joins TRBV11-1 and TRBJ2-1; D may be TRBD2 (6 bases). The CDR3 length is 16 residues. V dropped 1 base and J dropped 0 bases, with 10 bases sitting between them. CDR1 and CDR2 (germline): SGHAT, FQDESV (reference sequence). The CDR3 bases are TGTGCCAGCAGCTTAGTGCGGGGAAGCTCCTACAATGAGCAGTTCTTC. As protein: CASSLVRGSSYNEQFF.

CDR3 sequence: CASSYPGYYEQYF. The CDR3 DNA reads as TGTGCCAGCAGTTACCCAGGGTACTACGAGCAGTACTTC. This chain uses TRBV6-6 with TRBJ2-7; D is perhaps TRBD1 (5 bases). CDR1 is MNHNY and CDR2 is SVGAGI in the germline V gene (reference sequence). The CDR3 is 13 amino acids. V lost 2 bases to trimming and J lost 3 bases, with 8 bases between them.

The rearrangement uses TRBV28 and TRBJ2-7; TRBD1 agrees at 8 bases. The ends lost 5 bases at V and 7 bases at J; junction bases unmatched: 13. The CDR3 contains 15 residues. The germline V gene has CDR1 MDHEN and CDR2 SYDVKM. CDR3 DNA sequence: TGTGCCAGCAGTACGTCCGGGACAGGACGCGGAGAGCAGTACTTC. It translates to CASSTSGTGRGEQYF.